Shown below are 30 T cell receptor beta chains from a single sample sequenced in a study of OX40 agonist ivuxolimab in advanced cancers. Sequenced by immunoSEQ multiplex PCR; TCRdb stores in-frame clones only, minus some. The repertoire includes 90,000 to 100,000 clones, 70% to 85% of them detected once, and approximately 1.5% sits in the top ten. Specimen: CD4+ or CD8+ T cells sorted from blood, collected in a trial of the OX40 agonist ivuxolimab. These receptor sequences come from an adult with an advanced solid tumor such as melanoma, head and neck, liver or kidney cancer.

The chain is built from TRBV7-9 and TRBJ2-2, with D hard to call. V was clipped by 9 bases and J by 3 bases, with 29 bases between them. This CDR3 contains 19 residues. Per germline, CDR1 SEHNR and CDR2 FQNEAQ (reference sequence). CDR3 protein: CASQSGMFPRPPDTGELFF. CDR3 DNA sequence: TGTGCCAGTCAATCAGGAATGTTTCCTCGGCCCCCTGACACCGGGGAGCTGTTTTTT.

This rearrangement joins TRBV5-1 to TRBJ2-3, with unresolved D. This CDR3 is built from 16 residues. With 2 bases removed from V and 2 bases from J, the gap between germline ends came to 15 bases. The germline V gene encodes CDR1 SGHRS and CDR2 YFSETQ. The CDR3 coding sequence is TGCGCCAGCAGCTTTCAGGCCCAGCTCAACACAGATACGCAGTATTTT. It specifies CASSFQAQLNTDTQYF.

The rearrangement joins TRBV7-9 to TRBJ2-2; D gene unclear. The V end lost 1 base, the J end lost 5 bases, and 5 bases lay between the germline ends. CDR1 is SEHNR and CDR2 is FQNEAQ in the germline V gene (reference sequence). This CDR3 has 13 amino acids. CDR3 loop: CASSLGQTGELFF. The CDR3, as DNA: TGTGCCAGCAGCTTAGGGCAGACCGGGGAGCTGTTTTTT.

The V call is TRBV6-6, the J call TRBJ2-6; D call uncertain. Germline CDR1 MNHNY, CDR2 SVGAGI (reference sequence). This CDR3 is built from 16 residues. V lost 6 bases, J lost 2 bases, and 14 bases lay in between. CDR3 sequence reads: CASRPGGGTGANVLTF. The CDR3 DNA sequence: TGTGCCAGCAGGCCAGGTGGCGGAACTGGGGCCAACGTCCTGACTTTC.

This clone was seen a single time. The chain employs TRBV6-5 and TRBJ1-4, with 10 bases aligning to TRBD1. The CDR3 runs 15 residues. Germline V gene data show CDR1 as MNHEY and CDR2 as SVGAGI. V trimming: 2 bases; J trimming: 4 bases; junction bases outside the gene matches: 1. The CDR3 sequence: CASSYGTGDNEKLFF. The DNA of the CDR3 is TGTGCCAGCAGTTACGGGACAGGGGATAATGAAAAACTGTTTTTT.

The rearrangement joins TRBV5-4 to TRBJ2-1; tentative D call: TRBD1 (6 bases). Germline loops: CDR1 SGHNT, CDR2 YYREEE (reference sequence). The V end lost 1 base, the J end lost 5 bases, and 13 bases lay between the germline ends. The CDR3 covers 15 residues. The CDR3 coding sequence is TGTGCCAGCAGCTTGCCCCAGGGGCCAAACAATGAGCAGTTCTTC. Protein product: CASSLPQGPNNEQFF.

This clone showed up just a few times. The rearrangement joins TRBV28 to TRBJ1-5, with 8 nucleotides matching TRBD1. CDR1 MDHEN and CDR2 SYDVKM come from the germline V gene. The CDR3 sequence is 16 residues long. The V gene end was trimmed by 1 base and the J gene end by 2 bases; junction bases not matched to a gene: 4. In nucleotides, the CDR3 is TGTGCCAGCAGTTTATCGGTGGGACAGGGCAATCAGCCCCAGCATTTT. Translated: CASSLSVGQGNQPQHF.

The CDR3 DNA follows: TGTGCCAGTAGTATCAGGGGTAATCGGAACACTGAAGCTTTCTTT. Translation gives CASSIRGNRNTEAFF. This chain joins TRBV19 and TRBJ1-1; tentatively, D is TRBD1 (6 bases). The V and J ends lost 3 bases and 1 base respectively, with 12 bases between them. Germline CDR1 is LNHDA and CDR2 is SQIVND (reference sequence). The CDR3 is 15 residues long.

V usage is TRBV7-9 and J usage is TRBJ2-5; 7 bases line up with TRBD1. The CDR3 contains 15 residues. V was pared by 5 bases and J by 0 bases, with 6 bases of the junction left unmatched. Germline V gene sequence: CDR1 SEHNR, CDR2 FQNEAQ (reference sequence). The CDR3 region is CASSRDSLNQETQYF. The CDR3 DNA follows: TGTGCCAGCAGCCGGGACAGTCTGAACCAAGAGACCCAGTACTTC.

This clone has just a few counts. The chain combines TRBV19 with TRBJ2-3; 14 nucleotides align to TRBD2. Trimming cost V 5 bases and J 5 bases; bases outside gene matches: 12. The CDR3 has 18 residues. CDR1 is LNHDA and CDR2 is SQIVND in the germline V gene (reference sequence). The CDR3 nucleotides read TGTGCCAGTAGTGGCAGCCGGACTAGCGGGAGGCAGGGAGATACGCAGTATTTT. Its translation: CASSGSRTSGRQGDTQYF.

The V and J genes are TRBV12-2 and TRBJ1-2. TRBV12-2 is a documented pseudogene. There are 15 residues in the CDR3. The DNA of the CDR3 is TGTGCAAGTCGCGGCGGGCCACGAAAGACCTATGGCTACACCTTC. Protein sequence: CASRGGPRKTYGYTF.

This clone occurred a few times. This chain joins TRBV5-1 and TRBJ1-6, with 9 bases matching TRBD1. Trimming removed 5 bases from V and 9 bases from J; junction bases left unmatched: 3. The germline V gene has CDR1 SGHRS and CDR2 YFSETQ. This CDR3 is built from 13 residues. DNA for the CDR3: TGCGCCAGCAGGGGACAGGGTAGTTCACCCCTCCACTTT. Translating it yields CASRGQGSSPLHF.

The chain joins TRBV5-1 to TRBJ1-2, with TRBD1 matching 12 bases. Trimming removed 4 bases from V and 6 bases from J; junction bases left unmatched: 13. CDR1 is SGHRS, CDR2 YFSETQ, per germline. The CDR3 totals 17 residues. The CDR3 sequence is CASSKIPMGQGAHGYTF. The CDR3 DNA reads TGCGCCAGCAGCAAAATCCCCATGGGACAGGGGGCGCATGGCTACACCTTC.

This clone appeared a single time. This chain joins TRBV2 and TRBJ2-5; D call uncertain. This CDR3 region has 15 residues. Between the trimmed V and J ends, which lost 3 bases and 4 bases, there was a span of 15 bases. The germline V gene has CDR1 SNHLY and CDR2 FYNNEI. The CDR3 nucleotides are TGTGCCAGCAGTGAGGACCCCTCCCGGGCAGAGACCCAGTACTTC. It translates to CASSEDPSRAETQYF.

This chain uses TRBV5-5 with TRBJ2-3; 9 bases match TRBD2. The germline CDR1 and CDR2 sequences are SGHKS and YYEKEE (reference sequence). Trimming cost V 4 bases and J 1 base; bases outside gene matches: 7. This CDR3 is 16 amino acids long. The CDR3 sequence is CASSRTLAGRTDTQYF. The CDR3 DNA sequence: TGTGCCAGCAGCCGCACACTAGCGGGCCGCACAGATACGCAGTATTTT.

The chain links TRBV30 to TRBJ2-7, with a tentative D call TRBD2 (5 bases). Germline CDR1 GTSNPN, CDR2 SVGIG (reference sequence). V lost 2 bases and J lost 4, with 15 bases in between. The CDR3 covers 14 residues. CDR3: CAWSPRGRRYEQYF. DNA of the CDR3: TGTGCCTGGAGTCCCCGGGGTCGGAGATACGAGCAGTACTTC.

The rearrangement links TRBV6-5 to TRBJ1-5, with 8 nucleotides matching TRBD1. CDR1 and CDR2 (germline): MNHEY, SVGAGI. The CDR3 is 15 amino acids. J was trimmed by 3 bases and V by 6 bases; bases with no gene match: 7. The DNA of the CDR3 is TGTGCCAGCAGCTCTGACAGGGGCCCCAATCAGCCCCAGCATTTT. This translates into CASSSDRGPNQPQHF.

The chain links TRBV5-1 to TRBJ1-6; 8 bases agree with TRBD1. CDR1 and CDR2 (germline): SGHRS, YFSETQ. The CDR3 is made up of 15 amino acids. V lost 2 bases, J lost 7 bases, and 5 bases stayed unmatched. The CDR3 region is CASSLRDRSNSPLHF. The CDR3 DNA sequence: TGCGCCAGCAGCTTAAGGGACAGGTCAAATTCACCCCTCCACTTT.

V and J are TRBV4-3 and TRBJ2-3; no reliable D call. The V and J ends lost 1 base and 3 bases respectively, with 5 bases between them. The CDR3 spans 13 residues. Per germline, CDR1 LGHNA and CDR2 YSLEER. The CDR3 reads CASSQGSTDTQYF. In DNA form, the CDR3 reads TGCGCCAGCAGCCAAGGTAGTACAGATACGCAGTATTTT.

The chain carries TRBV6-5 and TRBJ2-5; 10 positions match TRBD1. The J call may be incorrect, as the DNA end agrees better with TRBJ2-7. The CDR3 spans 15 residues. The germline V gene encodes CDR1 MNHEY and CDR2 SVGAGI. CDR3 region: CASSLTGTGAYEQYF. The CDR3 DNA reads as TGTGCCAGCAGCCTAACCGGGACAGGGGCCTACGAGCAGTACTTC.

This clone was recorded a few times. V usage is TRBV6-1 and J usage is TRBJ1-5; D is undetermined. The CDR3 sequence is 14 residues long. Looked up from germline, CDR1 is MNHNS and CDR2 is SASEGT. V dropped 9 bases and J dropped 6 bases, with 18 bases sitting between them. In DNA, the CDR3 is TGTGCCAGTGGCCCGGGATTCACTGGTCAGCCCCAGCATTTT. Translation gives CASGPGFTGQPQHF.

The CDR3, as DNA: TGTGCCAGCAGCCAAGAGGCGAGCGGGAGCTACAATGAGCAGTTCTTC. Translation gives CASSQEASGSYNEQFF. The rearrangement uses TRBV7-9 and TRBJ2-1; 8 bases line up with TRBD2. Germline trimming cut 5 bases from V and 3 bases from J; bases unmatched to any gene: 9. The germline gives CDR1 SEHNR, CDR2 FQNEAQ (reference sequence). This CDR3 is 16 amino acids long.

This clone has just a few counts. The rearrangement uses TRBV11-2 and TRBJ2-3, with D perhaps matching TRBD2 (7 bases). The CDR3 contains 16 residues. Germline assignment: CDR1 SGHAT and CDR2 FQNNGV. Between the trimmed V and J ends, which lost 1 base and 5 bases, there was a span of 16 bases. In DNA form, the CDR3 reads TGTGCCAGCAGCTTAGTGTGGGGGCCGGGGGGAGATACGCAGTATTTT. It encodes CASSLVWGPGGDTQYF.

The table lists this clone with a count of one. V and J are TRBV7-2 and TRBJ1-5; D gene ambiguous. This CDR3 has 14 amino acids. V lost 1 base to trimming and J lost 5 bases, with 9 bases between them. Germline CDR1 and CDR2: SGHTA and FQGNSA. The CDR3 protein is CASSLGQNYQPQHF. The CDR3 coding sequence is TGTGCCAGCAGCTTAGGGCAGAATTATCAGCCCCAGCATTTT.

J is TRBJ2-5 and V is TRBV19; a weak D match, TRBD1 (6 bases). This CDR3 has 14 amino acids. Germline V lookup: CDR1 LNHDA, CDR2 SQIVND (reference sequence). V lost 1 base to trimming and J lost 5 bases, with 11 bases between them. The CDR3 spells CASSIAGQRETQYF. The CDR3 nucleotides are TGTGCCAGTAGTATAGCAGGACAGAGGGAGACCCAGTACTTC.

CDR3: CASRGGGNTIYF. The CDR3 region has the DNA TGTGCCAGCAGAGGGGGGGGAAACACCATATATTTT. The chain employs TRBV7-8 and TRBJ1-3; possible D gene TRBD1, 6 bases. Trimming took off 6 bases at V and 4 bases at J, with 7 bases between the two ends. The CDR3 totals 12 residues. Germline V gene lookup returns CDR1 SGHVS and CDR2 FQNEAQ.

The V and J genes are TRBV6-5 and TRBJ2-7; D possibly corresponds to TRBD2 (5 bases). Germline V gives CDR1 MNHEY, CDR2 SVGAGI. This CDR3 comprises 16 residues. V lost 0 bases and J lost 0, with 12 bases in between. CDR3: CASSYSASPSSYEQYF. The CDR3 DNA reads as TGTGCCAGCAGTTACTCGGCTAGCCCCAGCTCCTACGAGCAGTACTTC.

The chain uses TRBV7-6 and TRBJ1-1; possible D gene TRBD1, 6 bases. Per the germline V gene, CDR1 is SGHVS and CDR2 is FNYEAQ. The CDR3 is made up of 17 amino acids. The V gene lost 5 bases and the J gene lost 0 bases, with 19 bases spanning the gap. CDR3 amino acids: CASSRLGAGWMNTEAFF. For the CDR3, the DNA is TGTGCCAGCAGCCGACTGGGGGCCGGGTGGATGAACACTGAAGCTTTCTTT.

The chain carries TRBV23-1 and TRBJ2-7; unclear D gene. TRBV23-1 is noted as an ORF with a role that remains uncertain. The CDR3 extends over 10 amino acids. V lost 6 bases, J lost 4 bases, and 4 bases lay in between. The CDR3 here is CASRKYEQYF. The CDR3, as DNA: TGCGCCAGCAGGAAATACGAGCAGTACTTC.

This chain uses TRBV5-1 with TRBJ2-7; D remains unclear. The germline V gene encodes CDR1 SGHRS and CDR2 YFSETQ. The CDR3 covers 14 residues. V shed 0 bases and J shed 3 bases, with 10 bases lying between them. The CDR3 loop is CASSLATNGYEQYF. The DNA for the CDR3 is TGCGCCAGCAGCTTGGCTACAAATGGCTACGAGCAGTACTTC.